A single sample gave rise to the 18 T cell receptor beta chains below, sequenced in a study of blood T cell repertoires in COVID-19. Measured with immunoSEQ multiplex PCR; TCRdb has only the in-frame clones, and not every one. This table holds roughly 310,000 clones, around 90% found once. The source material was PBMCs or T cells enriched from blood (not recorded which). These receptor sequences come from a man aged 55 to 69 who had recovered from COVID-19.

This clone was seen once. This chain connects TRBV5-4 to TRBJ2-3, with a weak D call TRBD1 (6 bases). CDR1 is SGHNT, CDR2 YYREEE, per germline (reference sequence). CDR3 length equals 14 residues. Trimming took 5 bases from V and 2 from J, leaving 12 bases between them. CDR3 sequence: CASRSGTSTDTQYF. The DNA of the CDR3 is TGTGCCAGCAGGAGTGGGACATCCACAGATACGCAGTATTTT.

The chain joins TRBV14 to TRBJ1-1, with unresolved D. The V gene lost 2 bases and the J gene lost 9 bases, with 13 bases spanning the gap. Germline V gene data show CDR1 as SGHDN and CDR2 as FVKESK. This CDR3 contains 13 residues. The CDR3: CASSQYEGGKAFF. Written as DNA, the CDR3 is TGTGCCAGCAGCCAATATGAGGGAGGGAAAGCTTTCTTT.

V usage is TRBV9 and J usage is TRBJ2-3; D may be TRBD2 (5 bases). Trimming removed 0 bases from V and 1 base from J, with 9 bases in between. This CDR3 has 15 amino acids. CDR1 SGDLS and CDR2 YYNGEE come from the germline V gene. CDR3 loop: CASSVAGMGTDTQYF. The CDR3 DNA is TGTGCCAGCAGCGTAGCGGGGATGGGCACAGATACGCAGTATTTT.

The gene calls are TRBV3-1 (or the pseudogene TRBV3-2) and TRBJ1-1, with D unresolved. V lost 4 bases and J lost 2, with 8 bases in between. CDR3 length: 13 amino acids. CDR1 is LGHDT, CDR2 YNNKEL, per germline (reference sequence). CDR3 region: CASSLSENTEAFF. The DNA of the CDR3 is TGTGCCAGCAGCCTTAGCGAAAACACTGAAGCTTTCTTT.

The chain uses TRBV7-2 and TRBJ2-5; 11 nucleotides align to TRBD2. The trim removed 5 bases at V and 9 bases at J, leaving 17 bases unmatched. Germline assignment: CDR1 SGHTA and CDR2 FQGNSA. This CDR3 has 17 residues. CDR3 residues: CASSPRLTGTSGGSQYF. The DNA of the CDR3 is TGTGCCAGCAGCCCCCGGCTTACCGGGACTAGCGGAGGGTCCCAGTACTTC.

The chain uses TRBV6-5 and TRBJ1-4, with a tentative D call TRBD1 (6 bases). This CDR3 has 15 residues. Germline lookup yields CDR1 MNHEY and CDR2 SVGAGI. V gave up 3 bases and J gave up 5 bases, with 13 bases separating them. The CDR3 region is CASSYGGGPNEKLFF. The CDR3 region has the DNA TGTGCCAGCAGTTATGGCGGGGGCCCGAATGAAAAACTGTTTTTT.

This clone was picked up a small number of times. This sequence joins TRBV7-9 and TRBJ2-7; 8 nucleotides align to TRBD1. The CDR3 runs to 15 residues. V lost 3 bases, J lost 0 bases, and 4 bases stayed unmatched. Germline-derived CDR1 and CDR2 are SEHNR and FQNEAQ (reference sequence). The CDR3 is CASSFRDRPSYEQYF. CDR3 coding DNA: TGTGCCAGCAGCTTTAGGGACAGGCCCTCCTACGAGCAGTACTTC.

The chain employs TRBV4-1 and TRBJ2-7, with 10 bases identical to TRBD2. The junction had 11 bases not matched to a gene; V was cut back by 4 bases and J by 2 bases. The CDR3 extends over 17 amino acids. Germline V gives CDR1 MGHRA, CDR2 YSYEKL. CDR3 nucleotides: TGCGCCAGCAGCCCCACCTCCGGACTAGCGGTGGCCTACGAGCAGTACTTC. Protein sequence: CASSPTSGLAVAYEQYF.

The rearrangement links TRBV27 to TRBJ2-2; 8 bases align to TRBD2. V gave up 5 bases and J gave up 5 bases; unmatched junction bases: 4. From germline, CDR1 is MNHEY and CDR2 SMNVEV (reference sequence). CDR3 length: 14 amino acids. The CDR3 region is CASSHREGTGELFF. CDR3 DNA sequence: TGTGCCAGCAGTCACCGGGAGGGAACCGGGGAGCTGTTTTTT.

The genes are TRBV5-6 and TRBJ2-1; no reliable D call. This CDR3 spans 11 amino acids. Germline V gene lookup returns CDR1 SGHDT and CDR2 YYEEEE. Trimming shortened V by 2 bases and J by 8 bases, and 5 bases separated the two germline ends. The CDR3 DNA sequence: TGTGCCAGCAGCTTAGAGTATGAGCAGTTCTTC. It specifies CASSLEYEQFF.

V and J are TRBV7-9 and TRBJ2-3; no firm D call. The CDR3 is made up of 11 amino acids. V was cut by 5 bases and J by 5 bases, with 5 bases left in between. The germline CDR1 and CDR2 sequences are SEHNR and FQNEAQ (reference sequence). In DNA form, the CDR3 reads TGTGCCAGCAGCGAGCTAGATACGCAGTATTTT. Protein product: CASSELDTQYF. The complete variable domain, with remaining parts taken from reference TRBV7-9 and TRBJ2-3, reads DTGVSQNPRHKITKRGQNVTFRCDPISEHNRLYWYRQTLGQGPEFLTYFQNEAQLEKSRLLSDRFSAERPKGSFSTLEIQRTEQGDSAMYLCASSELDTQYFGPGTRLTVL.

Here the CDR3 reads CASSRGQGELNTEAFF. As DNA, the CDR3 is TGTGCCAGCTCGCGCGGACAGGGGGAGCTGAACACTGAAGCTTTCTTT. The rearrangement joins TRBV18 to TRBJ1-1; 10 bases line up with TRBD1. CDR3 length: 16 residues. Germline lookup yields CDR1 KGHSH and CDR2 LQKENI. V shed 6 bases, J shed 0 bases, and the junction held 7 bases outside the gene matches.

A single count supports this clone. The CDR3 spells CASSYPKQGAVHF. The CDR3, as DNA: TGTGCCAGCAGTTACCCCAAACAGGGGGCTGTCCATTTT. The rearrangement uses TRBV6-6 and TRBJ1-5; TRBD1 agrees at 9 bases. The CDR3 length is 13 residues. Losses at the gene ends were 2 bases for V and 16 bases for J; bases not matched to a gene: 9. The germline gives CDR1 MNHNY, CDR2 SVGAGI (reference sequence).

The chain has TRBV10-1 and TRBJ1-5; TRBD1 agrees at 8 bases. V lost 2 bases to trimming and J lost 5 bases; unmatched junction nucleotides: 5. The germline gives CDR1 WNHNN, CDR2 SYGVQD (reference sequence). The CDR3 has 15 amino acids. CDR3 DNA sequence: TGCGCCAGCAGTGAGGGGACAGGAGGGGATCAGCCCCAGCATTTT. Translation gives CASSEGTGGDQPQHF.

The chain is built from TRBV15 and TRBJ1-4; D is uncertain. The CDR3 has 12 amino acids. Germline V gene sequence: CDR1 LNHNV, CDR2 YYDKDF (reference sequence). Trimming took off 1 base at V and 8 bases at J, with 5 bases between the two ends. The CDR3 here is CATSRAREKLFF. For the CDR3, the DNA is TGTGCCACCAGCAGAGCTCGGGAAAAACTGTTTTTT. The variable domain in full, completed from reference TRBV15 and TRBJ1-4, reads DAMVIQNPRYQVTQFGKPVTLSCSQTLNHNVMYWYQQKSSQAPKLLFHYYDKDFNNEADTPDNFQSRRPNTSFCFLDIRSPGLGDTAMYLCATSRAREKLFFGSGTQLSVL.

This chain connects TRBV11-3 to TRBJ2-3; D uncertain. The germline CDR1 and CDR2 sequences are SGHNT and YENEEA. V was trimmed by 0 bases and J by 0 bases, leaving 13 bases between them. The CDR3 sequence is 17 residues long. The CDR3 nucleotides read TGTGCCAGCAGCTTAGATCCAGGTGGGCGAAGCACAGATACGCAGTATTTT. This translates into CASSLDPGGRSTDTQYF. The full variable domain, its missing parts supplied by reference TRBV11-3 and TRBJ2-3, is EAGVVQSPRYKIIEKKQPVAFWCNPISGHNTLYWYLQNLGQGPELLIRYENEEAVDDSQLPKDRFSAERLKGVDSTLKIQPAELGDSAVYLCASSLDPGGRSTDTQYFGPGTRLTVL.

The chain is built from TRBV12-3 or TRBV12-4 and TRBJ2-1; D gene unclear. V was clipped by 5 bases and J by 6 bases, with 11 bases between them. The CDR3 loop spans 13 amino acids. In DNA form, the CDR3 reads TGTGCCAGCAGTGTCATTACTGGCAATGAGCAGTTCTTC. This encodes CASSVITGNEQFF.

The genes are TRBV10-3 and TRBJ2-1; weak D call: TRBD2 (6 bases). CDR3 length: 17 residues. Germline V gives CDR1 ENHRY, CDR2 SYGVKD. Trimming cost V 0 bases and J 3 bases, with 15 bases left between them. CDR3 nucleotides: TGTGCCATCAGTGAGTCGTTGGGCGGGACCCTCTACAATGAGCAGTTCTTC. As protein: CAISESLGGTLYNEQFF.